The 12 T cell receptor beta chains presented below share a single source sample, sequenced in a study of blood T cell repertoires in COVID-19. Sequenced by immunoSEQ multiplex PCR; TCRdb stores in-frame clones only, minus some. The sample has around 23,000 clones, around 79% seen once. Sequenced input: peripheral blood. These receptors all come from a man between 45 and 60 years old with COVID-19, enrolled during active disease.

The gene calls are TRBV6-6 and TRBJ1-2; TRBD1 matches 7 bases. The J segment lost 6 bases and the V segment lost 0 bases, leaving 7 bases of the junction unmatched. This CDR3 spans 15 amino acids. CDR1 and CDR2 (germline): MNHNY, SVGAGI (reference sequence). CDR3 in amino acids: CASSYSGRGTDGYTF. The CDR3 DNA follows: TGTGCCAGCAGTTACTCGGGCAGGGGGACGGATGGCTACACCTTC.

This clone has only a few counts. As DNA, the CDR3 is TGTGCCAGCAGTGAGAGGCCCCCTTACACTGAAGCTTTCTTT. Residues: CASSERPPYTEAFF. The chain carries TRBV2 and TRBJ1-1; D gene ambiguous. V dropped 3 bases and J dropped 3 bases, with 11 bases sitting between them. The CDR3 runs to 14 residues. CDR1 SNHLY and CDR2 FYNNEI come from the germline V gene.

In this sample, this clone turned up once. The rearrangement joins TRBV7-9 to TRBJ2-3, with 12 bases identical to TRBD2. The CDR3 sequence is 16 residues long. CDR1 and CDR2 (germline): SEHNR, FQNEAQ (reference sequence). J was trimmed by 4 bases and V by 3 bases; bases with no gene match: 5. The CDR3 DNA follows: TGTGCCAGCAGCTTCGCTAGCGGGAGGGTTGCAGATACGCAGTATTTT. Protein: CASSFASGRVADTQYF.

This sequence joins TRBV5-5 and TRBJ2-2; D is perhaps TRBD1 (5 bases). Germline V lookup: CDR1 SGHKS, CDR2 YYEKEE (reference sequence). CDR3 length: 16 residues. V was pared by 3 bases and J by 2 bases, with 14 bases between. The CDR3 bases are TGTGCCAGCAGCTCTGGGGCGTCAGCAAACACCGGGGAGCTGTTTTTT. Translating it yields CASSSGASANTGELFF.

This chain joins TRBV7-3 and TRBJ2-1; 10 bases line up with TRBD2. CDR1 is SGHTA and CDR2 is FQGTGA in the germline V gene. The ends lost 2 bases at V and 4 bases at J; junction bases unmatched: 8. CDR3 length: 17 amino acids. CDR3 loop: CASSLGPGLAKYNEQFF. CDR3 nucleotide sequence: TGTGCCAGCAGCTTAGGGCCGGGACTAGCGAAATACAATGAGCAGTTCTTC.

This clone was found a few times. V is TRBV28 and J is TRBJ1-1, with D tentatively TRBD1 (6 bases). With 8 bases removed from V and 2 bases from J, the gap between germline ends came to 12 bases. The CDR3 consists of 13 residues. The germline CDR1 and CDR2 sequences are MDHEN and SYDVKM. The CDR3 coding sequence is TGTGCCAGCTACAGGGAACTTAACACTGAAGCTTTCTTT. It specifies CASYRELNTEAFF. The full variable domain, rest sourced from reference TRBV28 and TRBJ1-1, is DVKVTQSSRYLVKRTGEKVFLECVQDMDHENMFWYRQDPGLGLRLIYFSYDVKMKEKGDIPEGYSVSREKKERFSLILESASTNQTSMYLCASYRELNTEAFFGQGTRLTVV.

The chain is built from TRBV5-1 and TRBJ2-3; D remains unclear. This CDR3 region has 15 residues. V lost 0 bases and J lost 0, with 8 bases in between. CDR1 and CDR2 from the germline V gene are SGHRS and YFSETQ. In DNA, the CDR3 is TGCGCCAGCAGCTTGGGTCTAACTAGCACAGATACGCAGTATTTT. Translating it yields CASSLGLTSTDTQYF.

The sample holds a few counts of this clone. V is TRBV13 and J is TRBJ2-5, with 8 positions matching TRBD2. With 1 base clipped from V and 5 bases from J, the junction kept 12 bases outside the gene matches. In germline, CDR1 is PRHDT, CDR2 FYEKMQ (reference sequence). The CDR3 is 17 residues long. The CDR3 protein is CASSLVGLAGSGETQYF. CDR3 in DNA: TGTGCCAGCAGCTTAGTCGGGTTAGCGGGATCCGGGGAGACCCAGTACTTC.

This clone was seen more than once but under ten times. The chain combines TRBV21-1 with TRBJ1-4; the table gives TRBD1 as D, unverified against the DNA. TRBV21-1 is a known pseudogene. CDR3 length: 19 amino acids. The CDR3 region is CASSGYGQGKNATNEKLFF. The CDR3 coding sequence is TGTGCCAGCAGCGGTTACGGACAGGGAAAGAATGCAACTAATGAAAAACTGTTTTTT.

This clone has more than one count but fewer than ten. The chain carries TRBV11-3 and TRBJ2-7; tentatively, D is TRBD1 (6 bases). Trimming removed 0 bases at V and 0 bases at J, with 9 bases between. The germline gives CDR1 SGHNT, CDR2 YENEEA. This CDR3 comprises 15 residues. The CDR3 coding sequence is TGTGCCAGCAGCTTAGAGGACAGCAACTCCTACGAGCAGTACTTC. Its translation is CASSLEDSNSYEQYF.

The V and J genes are TRBV10-2 and TRBJ2-4, with D possibly TRBD2 on 6 matching bases. Germline V gene data show CDR1 as WSHSY and CDR2 as SAAADI. V was cut by 7 bases and J by 8 bases, with 24 bases left in between. This CDR3 is built from 16 residues. The CDR3 nucleotides read TGCGCCAGCACCCCCGCGGGGACGCGGCGAGAACACATTCAGTACTTC. Its translation is CASTPAGTRREHIQYF.

This chain connects TRBV30 to TRBJ2-6, with TRBD1 matching 7 bases. The trim removed 5 bases at V and 2 bases at J, leaving 0 bases unmatched. Germline lookup yields CDR1 GTSNPN and CDR2 SVGIG (reference sequence). The CDR3 spans 13 residues. The CDR3 DNA reads TGTGCCTGGGACAGGGCTGGGGCCAACGTCCTGACTTTC. Translating gives CAWDRAGANVLTF.